This T cell receptor beta chain originates from a study of shared clonotypes between healthy human individuals. This CDR3 is built from 15 residues. Germline V gives CDR1 SNHLY, CDR2 FYNNEI. V lost 3 bases and J lost 4; bases outside the gene matches: 7. Libraries were prepared by immunoSEQ multiplex PCR; TCRdb keeps only in-frame clonotypes and omits some of them. The sample comprises over a million clones, 78% of which are singletons, and 0.55% to 0.7% rests with the top ten. The sequence was collected from a man aged 18 to 29 in good health. Some clones in this sample may be carry-over from other donors' samples. The chain combines TRBV2 with TRBJ2-3, with 7 bases that match TRBD2. The sample was memory CD4+ T cells from PBMCs. As for subset: CD45RA-negative fraction. The CDR3 protein is CASSEGGQGADTQYF. The DNA for the CDR3 is TGTGCCAGCAGTGAGGGAGGGCAGGGTGCAGATACGCAGTATTTT.